The present T cell receptor (beta chain) was sequenced within a study of T cell responses to AZD1222 COVID-19 vaccine. The method was immunoSEQ multiplex PCR; TCRdb's version includes in-frame clones alone and lacks a portion of them. The data show some 110,000 clones, with roughly 91% seen just once and 3.5% held by the top ten. The CDR3 totals 12 residues. V was clipped by 7 bases and J by 5 bases; unmatched bases: 4. Looked up from germline, CDR1 is GTSNPN and CDR2 is SVGIG (reference sequence). V and J are TRBV30 and TRBJ1-1; TRBD1 matches 10 bases. The sequence was collected from an adult who received the AZD1222 COVID-19 vaccine. The material sequenced was peripheral blood, taken 28 days after the second AZD1222 dose. CDR3 coding DNA: TGTGCCTTTGACAGGGGGCGGACTGAAGCTTTCTTT. Amino acids: CAFDRGRTEAFF.